This entry lists 10 T cell receptor beta chains sequenced from one sample in a study of monozygotic twins with inflammatory bowel disease (dated by TCRdb to about 2019). The library relied on 5' RACE. Sequencer: Illumina HiSeq 2500. The reads underwent TCRdb reprocessing, giving one record for each CDR3 protein sequence and no DNA. The sample's own table lists approximately 330,000 distinct CDR3 sequences. Of the sample, approximately 2% falls within the top ten clones. The sequenced material came from blood. Source of these receptors: a human donor with ulcerative colitis or Crohn's disease, or a healthy co-twin of an affected twin (not recorded which).

The chain recombines TRBV18 with TRBJ2-1; absent DNA, TCRdb's TRBD2 call cannot be checked. CDR1 is KGHSH and CDR2 is LQKENI in the germline V gene. This CDR3 comprises 19 residues. This CDR3 is CASSPPDSAPSSFYNEQFF. The variable domain in full, with the rest retrieved from reference TRBV18 and TRBJ2-1, is NAGVMQNPRHLVRRRGQEARLRCSPMKGHSHVYWYRQLPEEGLKFMVYLQKENIIDESGMPKERFSAEFPKEGPSILRIQQVVRGDSAAYFCASSPPDSAPSSFYNEQFFGPGTRLTVL.

The CDR3 here is CASFKGLGVYNEQFF. The rearrangement uses TRBV2 and TRBJ2-1; there is no DNA to check the TCRdb D call of TRBD1. Germline CDR1 and CDR2: SNHLY and FYNNEI. The CDR3 spans 15 residues.

The chain is built from TRBV20-1 and TRBJ2-3; TCRdb calls TRBD2, which cannot be checked without DNA. Germline V CDR1 and CDR2: DFQATT, SNEGSKA (reference sequence). This CDR3 has 20 residues. CDR3 in amino acids: CSARVFSGLAGDFESDTQYF.

V is TRBV5-6 and J is TRBJ1-3; the TRBD1 assignment by TCRdb is unverifiable without DNA. The CDR3 runs 16 residues. CDR1 SGHDT and CDR2 YYEEEE come from the germline V gene. This CDR3 is CASSKPETGHGNTIYF.

V usage is TRBV5-1 and J usage is TRBJ1-6. CDR3 size: 16 residues. The germline CDR1 and CDR2 sequences are SGHRS and YFSETQ. The chain's CDR3 is CASSSTRAREGSPLHF.

The genes are TRBV24-1 and TRBJ2-1; the TCRdb call, TRBD1, lacks DNA for checking. Germline V gene data show CDR1 as KGHDR and CDR2 as SFDVKD. This CDR3 is built from 15 residues. The CDR3 reads CATSGQGVGGDEQFF.

This chain connects TRBV5-1 to TRBJ1-3; TCRdb gives TRBD1 as the D gene, but with no DNA this cannot be confirmed. The CDR3 is made up of 17 amino acids. Germline V gives CDR1 SGHRS, CDR2 YFSETQ. The CDR3 loop is CASSLAFPGASGNTIYF.

The chain joins TRBV7-9 to TRBJ2-7; TCRdb designates TRBD1, a call that cannot be tested without DNA. This CDR3 contains 12 residues. CDR1 and CDR2 from the germline V gene are SEHNR and FQNEAQ (reference sequence). CDR3: CASSYDRHEQYF.

The chain has TRBV7-2 and TRBJ2-3; TCRdb's D call, TRBD2, is unchecked because there is no DNA. The germline CDR1 and CDR2 sequences are SGHTA and FQGNSA. The CDR3 runs to 17 residues. CDR3 amino acids: CASSYKWTSRGTDTQYF.

This rearrangement joins TRBV6-5 to TRBJ2-1. The length of the CDR3 is 11 residues. The germline V gene encodes CDR1 MNHEY and CDR2 SVGAGI. CDR3 sequence: CASSYGLVEFF.